This is a list of T cell receptor beta chains from one sample in a study of identical twins. TCRdb independently ran MiXCR on the 5' RACE reads; one entry per CDR3 protein. The table shows about 1.7 million distinct CDR3 sequences, with about 31% occurring only once. The sample comprised cord blood. The receptors stem from a newborn girl in good health. The CDR3 runs from the conserved cysteine through the conserved F or W. The order of the fields is CDR3 protein, CDR3 DNA, CDR3 length, clone size, J gene, V gene, D gene. A D gene is named only where the DNA matches it firmly. Size is omitted from some rows. Given values are once, few, many or a class for expanded clones.

CASSQDPGTAYGYTF	TGCGCCAGCAGCCAAGACCCTGGGACGGCCTATGGCTACACCTTC	15	few	TRBJ1-2	TRBV4-1	-
CASSQGLRESF	TGTGCCAGCAGCCAGGGACTAAGAGAGTCCTTC	11	once	TRBJ2-5	TRBV7-8	TRBD2
CSARRPWGSGLNSPLHF	TGCAGTGCTAGAAGGCCCTGGGGTAGCGGTTTGAATTCACCCCTCCACTTT	17	-	TRBJ1-6	TRBV20-1	-
CASSDSGGRVVRGYTF	TGTGCCAGCAGTGACTCCGGGGGGCGGGTCGTAAGAGGCTACACCTTC	16	-	TRBJ1-2	TRBV2	-
CASSYVAGVGHEQYF	TGTGCCAGCAGTTACGTAGCGGGAGTAGGGCACGAGCAGTACTTC	15	-	TRBJ2-7	TRBV6-6	TRBD2
CASRKGTSGINEQFF	TGTGCCAGCAGGAAGGGGACTAGCGGGATCAATGAGCAGTTCTTC	15	-	TRBJ2-1	TRBV6-6	TRBD2
CASSQGTAKDTEAFF	TGTGCCAGCAGCCAAGGGACAGCCAAGGACACTGAAGCTTTCTTT	15	-	TRBJ1-1	TRBV4-2	-
CASSSGLTNEKLFF	TGTGCCAGCAGTTCGGGTTTGACTAATGAAAAACTGTTTTTT	14	-	TRBJ1-4	TRBV27	-
CASSPRPGGNEKLFF	TGTGCCAGCAGCCCTCGACCGGGAGGTAATGAAAAACTGTTTTTT	15	-	TRBJ1-4	TRBV7-9	-
CSAGLGGKETQYF	TGCAGCGCCGGATTGGGGGGGAAAGAGACCCAGTACTTC	13	many	TRBJ2-5	TRBV29-1	TRBD2